The text below deals with one T cell receptor beta chain. This record comes from a study of blood T cell repertoires in COVID-19. Study details: The United States, Italy and Spain provided the acute and convalescent COVID-19 samples. T cells, B-cell-depleted T cells, or PBMCs supplied cDNA or gDNA.

Germline values: CDR1 DFQATT, CDR2 SNEGSKA (reference sequence). This CDR3 comprises 15 residues. V shed 3 bases and J 3 bases; nucleotides not matched to a gene: 8. Participants reported their clinical history, and cohort assignment relied on those reports. In the original workflow: Amplification from reference gene primers served as the basis for estimated nucleated cell counts. Here immunoSEQ multiplex PCR was the method, and the copy in TCRdb shows in-frame clones only, minus some. V, J and clone size were drawn from that table, and D and trimming were deduced from the DNA. Here the sample spans approximately 250,000 clones, 70% to 90% being singletons.

The receptor was isolated from a woman in her 40s with acute COVID-19. The specimen was PBMCs or T cells enriched from blood (not recorded which). The chain joins TRBV20-1 to TRBJ2-1; the match to TRBD2 covers 7 bases. CDR3 bases: TGCAGTGCTAGTGCCTGGGAGGGCAGCTACAATGAGCAGTTCTTC. Translation gives CSASAWEGSYNEQFF.